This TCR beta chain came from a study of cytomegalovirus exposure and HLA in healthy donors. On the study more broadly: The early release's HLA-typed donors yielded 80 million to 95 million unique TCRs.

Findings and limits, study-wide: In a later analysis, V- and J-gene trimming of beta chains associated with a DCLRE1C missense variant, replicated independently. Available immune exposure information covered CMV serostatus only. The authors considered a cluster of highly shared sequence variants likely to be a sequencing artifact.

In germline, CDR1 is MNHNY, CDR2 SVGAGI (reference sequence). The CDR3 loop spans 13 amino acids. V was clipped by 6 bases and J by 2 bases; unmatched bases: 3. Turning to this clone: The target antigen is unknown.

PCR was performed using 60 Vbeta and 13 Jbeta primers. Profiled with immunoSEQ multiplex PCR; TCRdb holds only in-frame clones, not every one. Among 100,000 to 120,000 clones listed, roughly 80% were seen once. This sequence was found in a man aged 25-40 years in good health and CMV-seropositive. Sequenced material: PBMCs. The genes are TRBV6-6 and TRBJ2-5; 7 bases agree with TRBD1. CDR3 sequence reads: CASSQGQQETQYF. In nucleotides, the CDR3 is TGTGCCAGCAGCCAGGGACAGCAAGAGACCCAGTACTTC.